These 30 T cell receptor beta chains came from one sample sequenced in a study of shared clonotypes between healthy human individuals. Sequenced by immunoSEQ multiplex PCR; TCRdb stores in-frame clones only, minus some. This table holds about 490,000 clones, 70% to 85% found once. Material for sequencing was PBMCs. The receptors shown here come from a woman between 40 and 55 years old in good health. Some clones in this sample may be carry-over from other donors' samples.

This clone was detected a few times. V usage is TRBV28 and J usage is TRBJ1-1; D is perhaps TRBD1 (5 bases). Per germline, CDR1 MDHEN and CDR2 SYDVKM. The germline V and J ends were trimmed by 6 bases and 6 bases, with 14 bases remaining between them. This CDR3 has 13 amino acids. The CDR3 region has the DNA TGTGCCAGCAGGACTCACGGGGACGCTGAAGCTTTCTTT. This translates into CASRTHGDAEAFF.

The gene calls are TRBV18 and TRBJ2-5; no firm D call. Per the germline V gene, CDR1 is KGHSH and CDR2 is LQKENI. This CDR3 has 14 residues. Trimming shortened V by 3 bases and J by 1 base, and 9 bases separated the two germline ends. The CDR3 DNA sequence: TGTGCCAGCTCACCCCGGGTCTCCCAAGAGACCCAGTACTTC. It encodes CASSPRVSQETQYF.

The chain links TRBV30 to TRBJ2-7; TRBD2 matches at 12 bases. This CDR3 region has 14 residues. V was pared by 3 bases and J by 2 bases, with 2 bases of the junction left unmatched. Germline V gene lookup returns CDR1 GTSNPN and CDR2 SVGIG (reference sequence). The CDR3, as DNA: TGTGCCTGGAGAGGACTAGCGGGACCCTACGAGCAGTACTTC. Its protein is CAWRGLAGPYEQYF.

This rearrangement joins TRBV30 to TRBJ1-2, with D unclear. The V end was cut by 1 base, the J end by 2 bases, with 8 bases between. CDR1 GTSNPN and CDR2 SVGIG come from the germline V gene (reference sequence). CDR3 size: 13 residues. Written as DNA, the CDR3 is TGTGCCTGGAGTGAGGGTGGCAACTATGGCTACACCTTC. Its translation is CAWSEGGNYGYTF.

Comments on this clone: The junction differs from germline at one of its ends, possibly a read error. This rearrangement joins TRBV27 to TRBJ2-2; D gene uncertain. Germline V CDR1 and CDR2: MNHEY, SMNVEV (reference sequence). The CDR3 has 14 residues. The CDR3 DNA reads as TGTGCCAGCAGTGTATCATCCCGCTACGGGGAGCTGTTTTTT. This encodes CASSVSSRYGELFF.

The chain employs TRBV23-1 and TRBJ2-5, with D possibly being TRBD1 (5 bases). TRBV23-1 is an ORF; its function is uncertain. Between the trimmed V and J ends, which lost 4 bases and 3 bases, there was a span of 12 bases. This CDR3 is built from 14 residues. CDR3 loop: CASSPPTEKETQYF. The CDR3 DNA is TGCGCCAGCAGTCCCCCGACAGAGAAAGAGACCCAGTACTTC.

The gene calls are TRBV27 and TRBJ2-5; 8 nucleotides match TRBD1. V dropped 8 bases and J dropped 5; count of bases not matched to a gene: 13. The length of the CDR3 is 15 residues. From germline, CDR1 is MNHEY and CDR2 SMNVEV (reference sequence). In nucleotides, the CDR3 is TGTGCCAGCCGACGTTCGACAGGGGCGGTGGAGACCCAGTACTTC. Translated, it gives CASRRSTGAVETQYF.

DNA for the CDR3: TGTGCCACCAGCAGGTCGGACAGCCGAGATGAAAAACTGTTTTTT. This encodes CATSRSDSRDEKLFF. V and J are TRBV15 and TRBJ1-4; D is perhaps TRBD1 (6 bases). V dropped 3 bases and J dropped 6 bases, with 14 bases sitting between them. CDR3 length: 15 amino acids. Germline values: CDR1 LNHNV, CDR2 YYDKDF (reference sequence).

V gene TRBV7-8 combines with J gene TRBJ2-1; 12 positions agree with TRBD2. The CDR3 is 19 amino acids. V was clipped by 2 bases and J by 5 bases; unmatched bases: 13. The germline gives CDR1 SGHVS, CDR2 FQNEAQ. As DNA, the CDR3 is TGTGCCAGCAGCTTACGGACTAGCGGGATCCGTGGACCCAACAATGAGCAGTTCTTC. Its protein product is CASSLRTSGIRGPNNEQFF.

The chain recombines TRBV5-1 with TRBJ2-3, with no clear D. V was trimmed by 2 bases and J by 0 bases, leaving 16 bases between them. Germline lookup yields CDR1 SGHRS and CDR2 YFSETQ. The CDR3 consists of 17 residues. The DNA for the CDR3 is TGCGCCAGCAGCTTCGCCCAAGCGAACCCTAGCACAGATACGCAGTATTTT. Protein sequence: CASSFAQANPSTDTQYF.

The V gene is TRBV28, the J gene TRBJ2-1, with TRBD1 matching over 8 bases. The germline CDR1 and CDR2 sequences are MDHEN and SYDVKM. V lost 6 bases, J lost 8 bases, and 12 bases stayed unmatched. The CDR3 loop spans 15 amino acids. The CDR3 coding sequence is TGTGCCAGCAGCCCCAGGGGGCATTCTCAGCATGAGCAGTTCTTC. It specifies CASSPRGHSQHEQFF.

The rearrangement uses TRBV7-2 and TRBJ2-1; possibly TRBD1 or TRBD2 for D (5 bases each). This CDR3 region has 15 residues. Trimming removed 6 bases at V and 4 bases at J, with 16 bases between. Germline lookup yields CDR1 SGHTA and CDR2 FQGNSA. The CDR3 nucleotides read TGTGCCAGCAGTGCTCCGGGGCTACCTTACAATGAGCAGTTCTTC. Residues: CASSAPGLPYNEQFF. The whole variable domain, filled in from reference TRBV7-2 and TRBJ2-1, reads GAGVSQSPSNKVTEKGKDVELRCDPISGHTALYWYRQSLGQGLEFLIYFQGNSAPDKSGLPSDRFSAERTGGSVSTLTIQRTQQEDSAVYLCASSAPGLPYNEQFFGPGTRLTVL.

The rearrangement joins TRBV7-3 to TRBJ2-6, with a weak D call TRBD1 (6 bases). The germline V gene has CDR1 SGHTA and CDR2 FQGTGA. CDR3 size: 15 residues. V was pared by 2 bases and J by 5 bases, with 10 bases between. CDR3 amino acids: CASSLLGAWANVLTF. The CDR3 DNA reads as TGTGCCAGCAGCTTACTGGGGGCCTGGGCCAACGTCCTGACTTTC.

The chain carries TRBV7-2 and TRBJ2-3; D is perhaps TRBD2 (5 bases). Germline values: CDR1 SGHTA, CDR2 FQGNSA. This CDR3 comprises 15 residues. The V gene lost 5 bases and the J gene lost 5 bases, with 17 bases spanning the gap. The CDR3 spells CASSAHPSGIDTQYF. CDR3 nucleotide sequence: TGTGCCAGCAGCGCCCACCCCTCGGGGATAGATACGCAGTATTTT.

CDR3 protein: CASRNTRSPTGELFF. The CDR3, as DNA: TGTGCCAGCAGAAATACTCGGTCCCCTACCGGGGAGCTGTTTTTT. This chain joins TRBV7-8 and TRBJ2-2; D unclear. V was cut by 6 bases and J by 5 bases, with 16 bases left in between. CDR3 length: 15 residues. The germline gives CDR1 SGHVS, CDR2 FQNEAQ. Variable domain in full (rest from reference TRBV7-8 and TRBJ2-2): GAGVSQSPRYKVAKRGQDVALRCDPISGHVSLFWYQQALGQGPEFLTYFQNEAQLDKSGLPSDRFFAERPEGSVSTLKIQRTQQEDSAVYLCASRNTRSPTGELFFGEGSRLTVL.

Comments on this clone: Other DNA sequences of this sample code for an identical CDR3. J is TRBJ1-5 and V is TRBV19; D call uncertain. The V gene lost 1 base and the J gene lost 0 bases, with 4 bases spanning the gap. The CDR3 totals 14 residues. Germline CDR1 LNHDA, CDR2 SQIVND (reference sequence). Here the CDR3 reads CASSIGNSNQPQHF. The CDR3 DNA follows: TGTGCCAGTAGTATAGGCAATAGCAATCAGCCCCAGCATTTT.

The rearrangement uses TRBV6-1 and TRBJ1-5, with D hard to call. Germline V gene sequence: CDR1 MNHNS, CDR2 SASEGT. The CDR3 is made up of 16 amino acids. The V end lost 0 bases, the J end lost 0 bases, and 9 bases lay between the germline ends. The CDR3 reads CASSEAAGYSNQPQHF. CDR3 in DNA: TGTGCCAGCAGTGAAGCGGCAGGTTATAGCAATCAGCCCCAGCATTTT.

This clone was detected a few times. The DNA for the CDR3 is TGTGCCAGCAGCTATAGCGGGAGCGGAGGAGATGAGCAGTTCTTC. Translation gives CASSYSGSGGDEQFF. The rearrangement links TRBV5-4 to TRBJ2-1; 9 nucleotides line up with TRBD2. V lost 3 bases to trimming and J lost 8 bases; unmatched junction nucleotides: 9. Germline V gene sequence: CDR1 SGHNT, CDR2 YYREEE (reference sequence). This CDR3 has 15 amino acids. The whole variable domain, filled in from reference TRBV5-4 and TRBJ2-1, reads ETGVTQSPTHLIKTRGQQVTLRCSSQSGHNTVSWYQQALGQGPQFIFQYYREEENGRGNFPPRFSGLQFPNYSSELNVNALELDDSALYLCASSYSGSGGDEQFFGPGTRLTVL.

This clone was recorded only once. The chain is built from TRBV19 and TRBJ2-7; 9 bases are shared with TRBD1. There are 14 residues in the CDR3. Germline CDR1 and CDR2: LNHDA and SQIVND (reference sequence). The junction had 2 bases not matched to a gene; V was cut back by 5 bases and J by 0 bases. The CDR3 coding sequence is TGTGCCAGTAGTCAACAGGGGGCCTCCTACGAGCAGTACTTC. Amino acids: CASSQQGASYEQYF.

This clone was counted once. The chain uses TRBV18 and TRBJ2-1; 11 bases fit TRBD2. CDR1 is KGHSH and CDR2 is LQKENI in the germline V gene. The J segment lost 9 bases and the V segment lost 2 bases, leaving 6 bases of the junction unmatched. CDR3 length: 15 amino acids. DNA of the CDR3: TGTGCCAGCTCACCAACTTCTAGCGGGAGGTCTGAGCAGTTCTTC. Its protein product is CASSPTSSGRSEQFF.

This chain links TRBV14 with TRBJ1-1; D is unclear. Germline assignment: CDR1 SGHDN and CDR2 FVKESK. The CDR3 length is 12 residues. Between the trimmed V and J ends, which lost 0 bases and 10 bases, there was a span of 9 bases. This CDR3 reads CASSQDRALAFF. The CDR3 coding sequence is TGTGCCAGCAGCCAAGATCGGGCATTAGCTTTCTTT.

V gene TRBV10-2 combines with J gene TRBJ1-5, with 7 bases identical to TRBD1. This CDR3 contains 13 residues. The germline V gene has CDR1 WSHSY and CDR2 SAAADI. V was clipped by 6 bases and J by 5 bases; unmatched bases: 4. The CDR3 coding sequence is TGCGCCAGCAGCGGACAGGCACATCAGCCCCAGCATTTT. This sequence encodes CASSGQAHQPQHF.

The CDR3 spells CASSLVGGREQYF. CDR3 in DNA: TGTGCCAGCAGCTTAGTAGGGGGTAGGGAGCAGTACTTC. The chain uses TRBV7-2 and TRBJ2-7, with D perhaps TRBD1 (6 bases). Looked up from germline, CDR1 is SGHTA and CDR2 is FQGNSA. Trimming left V 1 base short and J 7 bases short, with 11 bases between. CDR3 length: 13 residues.

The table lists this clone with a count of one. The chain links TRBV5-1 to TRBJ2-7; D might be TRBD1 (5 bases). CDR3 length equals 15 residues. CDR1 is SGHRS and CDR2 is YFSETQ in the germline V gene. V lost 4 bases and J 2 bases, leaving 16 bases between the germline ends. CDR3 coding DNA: TGCGCCAGCAGCCCCGGTGGACAAGCCACCTACGAGCAGTACTTC. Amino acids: CASSPGGQATYEQYF. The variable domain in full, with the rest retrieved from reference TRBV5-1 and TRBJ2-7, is KAGVTQTPRYLIKTRGQQVTLSCSPISGHRSVSWYQQTPGQGLQFLFEYFSETQRNKGNFPGRFSGRQFSNSRSEMNVSTLELGDSALYLCASSPGGQATYEQYFGPGTRLTVT.

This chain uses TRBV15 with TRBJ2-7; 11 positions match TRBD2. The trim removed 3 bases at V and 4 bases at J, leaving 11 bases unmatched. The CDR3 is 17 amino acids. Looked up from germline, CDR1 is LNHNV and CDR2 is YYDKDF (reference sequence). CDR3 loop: CATSRGTGLAGGYEQYF. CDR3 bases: TGTGCCACCAGCAGGGGCACGGGTCTAGCGGGAGGATACGAGCAGTACTTC. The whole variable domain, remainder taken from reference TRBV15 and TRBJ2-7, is DAMVIQNPRYQVTQFGKPVTLSCSQTLNHNVMYWYQQKSSQAPKLLFHYYDKDFNNEADTPDNFQSRRPNTSFCFLDIRSPGLGDTAMYLCATSRGTGLAGGYEQYFGPGTRLTVT.

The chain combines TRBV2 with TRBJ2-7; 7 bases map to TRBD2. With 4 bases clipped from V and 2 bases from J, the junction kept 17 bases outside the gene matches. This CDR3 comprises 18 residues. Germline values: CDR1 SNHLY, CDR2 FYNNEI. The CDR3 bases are TGTGCCAGCAGTGCTCCGGGAGGACCTTTCCGACCCCCCTACGAGCAGTACTTC. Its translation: CASSAPGGPFRPPYEQYF.

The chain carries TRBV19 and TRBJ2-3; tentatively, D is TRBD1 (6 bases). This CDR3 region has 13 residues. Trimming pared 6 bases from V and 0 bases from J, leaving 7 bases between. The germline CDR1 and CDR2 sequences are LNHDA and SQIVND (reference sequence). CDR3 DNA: TGTGCCAGTAGACAGGGTAGCACAGATACGCAGTATTTT. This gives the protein CASRQGSTDTQYF. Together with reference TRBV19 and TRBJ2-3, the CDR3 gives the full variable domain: DGGITQSPKYLFRKEGQNVTLSCEQNLNHDAMYWYRQDPGQGLRLIYYSQIVNDFQKGDIAEGYSVSREKKESFPLTVTSAQKNPTAFYLCASRQGSTDTQYFGPGTRLTVL.

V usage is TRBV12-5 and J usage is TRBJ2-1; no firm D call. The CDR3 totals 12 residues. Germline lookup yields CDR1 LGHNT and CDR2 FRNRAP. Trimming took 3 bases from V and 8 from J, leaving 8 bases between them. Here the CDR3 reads CASGFNGHEQFF. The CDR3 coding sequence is TGTGCTAGTGGTTTCAATGGCCATGAGCAGTTCTTC.

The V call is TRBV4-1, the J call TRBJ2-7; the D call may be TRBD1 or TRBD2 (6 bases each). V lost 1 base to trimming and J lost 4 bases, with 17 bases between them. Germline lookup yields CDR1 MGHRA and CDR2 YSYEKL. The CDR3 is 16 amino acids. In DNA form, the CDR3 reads TGCGCCAGCAGCCAAGGTCGGCTGTGGGGGGCATACGAGCAGTACTTC. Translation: CASSQGRLWGAYEQYF.

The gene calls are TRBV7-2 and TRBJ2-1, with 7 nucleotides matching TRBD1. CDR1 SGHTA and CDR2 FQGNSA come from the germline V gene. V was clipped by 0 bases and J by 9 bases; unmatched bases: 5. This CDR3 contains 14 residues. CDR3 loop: CASSLARGSPEQFF. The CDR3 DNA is TGTGCCAGCAGCTTAGCCAGGGGGTCCCCTGAGCAGTTCTTC.